Listed below are T cell receptor beta chains from one sample, sequenced in a study of blood T cell repertoires in COVID-19. The assay was immunoSEQ multiplex PCR, and TCRdb's table has in-frame clones only and misses some. The sample has 250,000 to 350,000 clones, 75% to 90% seen once. Material: peripheral blood. The source of these receptors is a man between 18 and 29 years old with active or convalescent COVID-19. Each CDR3 is given with its conserved first and last residue. Each record gives: CDR3 DNA, CDR3 protein, D gene, J gene, V gene, clone size. D genes are given only for firm matches. Size tells how often a clone was seen (once, few, many) or the class of an expanded clone, and some rows leave it out.

TGTGCCAGCAGCTTTTCGCGAGACACTGAAGCTTTCTTT CASSFSRDTEAFF NA TRBJ1-1 TRBV7-7 NA
TGCGCCAGCAGCCACCCGACAGGGGCTGGAACACTGTACTCAGACACCGGGGAGCTGTTTTTT CASSHPTGAGTLYSDTGELFF TRBD1 TRBJ2-2 TRBV4-1 once
TGTGCCAGCAGCTTAGGGGTGCCGCGGCAGGGTAGAAATGGCTACACCTTC CASSLGVPRQGRNGYTF NA TRBJ1-2 TRBV7-9 NA
TGTGCCAGCAGACCGGGACTACACACTGAAGCTTTCTTT CASRPGLHTEAFF NA TRBJ1-1 TRBV6-5 NA
TGTGCCAGCAGTTTAAACCGGGCCGGGGAGCTGTTTTTT CASSLNRAGELFF NA TRBJ2-2 TRBV12-3/TRBV12-4 NA
TGTGCCAGTAGCCGACTCAACAATGAGCAGTTCTTC CASSRLNNEQFF NA TRBJ2-1 TRBV19 NA
TGTGCCAGCGGGAGACCGACACTTTACGAGCAGTACTTC CASGRPTLYEQYF NA TRBJ2-7 TRBV7-9 NA
TGTGCCAGCAGCCGCCCCGAGGAAGGGGGCCTTAATGAAAAACTGTTTTTT CASSRPEEGGLNEKLFF TRBD1 TRBJ1-4 TRBV3-1/TRBV3-2 NA
TGTGCCAGCAGCTTAGATGTTCTAGCGGGAGGGCCGGTGCAGTTCTTC CASSLDVLAGGPVQFF TRBD2 TRBJ2-1 TRBV7-8 NA
TGCGCCAGCAGCTTCCAGGGGGCTGGAGCTTTCTTT CASSFQGAGAFF TRBD1 TRBJ1-1 TRBV5-1 NA
TGTGCCAGCAGCGAGGGATCTGGAAACACCATATATTTT CASSEGSGNTIYF NA TRBJ1-3 TRBV11-3 NA
TGTGCCAGCAGTCCCGACAAGTATAACACTGAAGCTTTCTTT CASSPDKYNTEAFF NA TRBJ1-1 TRBV28 NA